The sample holds a few counts of the clone carrying this TCR beta chain. This entry comes from a study of T cells in Graves' hyperthyroidism and ophthalmopathy. Amplification of TCR beta CDR3 regions was performed using RNA transcripts as template. The TCR CDR3 was amplified in a first-round RT-PCR using the HTBI primer set. TCRdb re-called the multiplex PCR reads through MiXCR, storing one row per CDR3 protein. The sample lists 80,000 to 100,000 distinct CDR3 sequences, 35% to 45% seen once, with 10% in the top ten. This CDR3 comprises 14 residues. After removal of 6 bases from V and 2 bases from J, the junction contained 4 bases not matched to a gene.

The chain combines TRBV12-3 or TRBV12-4 with TRBJ1-1; TRBD1 matches at 9 bases. What was sequenced was peripheral blood or thyroid tissue (not recorded which). This clonotype was sampled from a woman aged 25 to 45 with Graves' hyperthyroidism. The CDR3 here is CASSSGQGNTEAFF. The CDR3 DNA sequence: TGTGCCAGCAGCTCGGGACAGGGAAACACTGAAGCTTTCTTT.